The 21 T cell receptor beta chains listed next were all sequenced from one sample in a study of T cells in tuberculosis. Profiling relied on immunoSEQ multiplex PCR, and the TCRdb table lists in-frame clones only, not all of them. The sample has more than 35,000 clones; 90% to 95% are singletons. Sequencing was performed on PBMCs. The receptors shown here come from a donor aged 10 to 29 with latent tuberculosis or without tuberculosis infection.

The chain carries TRBV6-5 and TRBJ1-5, with 8 bases fitting TRBD1. CDR1 is MNHEY and CDR2 is SVGAGI in the germline V gene. This CDR3 region has 15 residues. The trim removed 6 bases at V and 2 bases at J, leaving 6 bases unmatched. CDR3 coding DNA: TGTGCCAGCAGGCCGACAGGGGCGGGCAATCAGCCCCAGCATTTT. Encoded protein: CASRPTGAGNQPQHF.

This rearrangement joins TRBV13 to TRBJ2-2; a weak D match, TRBD1 (6 bases). The CDR3 has 15 amino acids. CDR1 is PRHDT, CDR2 FYEKMQ, per germline (reference sequence). The germline V and J ends were trimmed by 5 bases and 2 bases, with 12 bases remaining between them. CDR3 amino acids: CASSTTGLNTGELFF. The CDR3 nucleotides read TGTGCCAGCAGCACTACAGGGTTAAACACCGGGGAGCTGTTTTTT.

V and J are TRBV5-4 and TRBJ2-1; 7 nucleotides match TRBD2. The CDR3 is 12 residues long. In germline, CDR1 is SGHNT, CDR2 YYREEE (reference sequence). Germline trimming cut 0 bases from V and 14 bases from J; bases unmatched to any gene: 5. CDR3 coding DNA: TGTGCCAGCAGCTTGGAGGCGGGGGAGGAGTTCTTC. Amino acids: CASSLEAGEEFF.

V is TRBV5-1 and J is TRBJ1-3, with D perhaps TRBD1 (5 bases). Germline CDR1 reads SGHRS; CDR2 reads YFSETQ. V lost 0 bases and J lost 3, with 13 bases in between. The CDR3 length is 16 residues. CDR3 DNA sequence: TGCGCCAGCAGCTTGGATAGGGGTTCCAATGGAAACACCATATATTTT. The encoded protein is CASSLDRGSNGNTIYF. The whole variable domain, remainder taken from reference TRBV5-1 and TRBJ1-3, is KAGVTQTPRYLIKTRGQQVTLSCSPISGHRSVSWYQQTPGQGLQFLFEYFSETQRNKGNFPGRFSGRQFSNSRSEMNVSTLELGDSALYLCASSLDRGSNGNTIYFGEGSWLTVV.

The gene calls are TRBV19 and TRBJ1-3; 8 nucleotides align to TRBD1. Trimming removed 4 bases from V and 2 bases from J; junction bases left unmatched: 7. CDR1 is LNHDA and CDR2 is SQIVND in the germline V gene (reference sequence). The CDR3 contains 16 residues. The CDR3 DNA is TGTGCCAGTAGTAAGACAGGGGTCGCTCCTGGAAACACCATATATTTT. As protein: CASSKTGVAPGNTIYF.

This clone showed up just once. J is TRBJ2-3 and V is TRBV7-2, with 7 bases fitting TRBD2. Germline trimming cut 1 base from V and 0 bases from J; bases unmatched to any gene: 1. The CDR3 sequence is 15 residues long. Germline V gene data show CDR1 as SGHTA and CDR2 as FQGNSA. In nucleotides, the CDR3 is TGTGCCAGCAGCTTAGGACTAGCTAGCACAGATACGCAGTATTTT. Its protein product is CASSLGLASTDTQYF.

J is TRBJ1-5 and V is TRBV19; TRBD1 matches 9 bases. Per the germline V gene, CDR1 is LNHDA and CDR2 is SQIVND (reference sequence). This CDR3 spans 15 amino acids. Trimming at V came to 5 bases and at J to 5 bases, leaving 7 bases not matched to a gene. The CDR3 is CASSATGGAYQPQHF. Here the CDR3 DNA reads TGTGCCAGTAGTGCAACAGGGGGCGCATATCAGCCCCAGCATTTT.

The genes are TRBV11-2 and TRBJ2-2; 10 positions match TRBD1. Germline loops: CDR1 SGHAT, CDR2 FQNNGV. V shed 5 bases, J shed 7 bases, and the junction held 7 bases outside the gene matches. The CDR3 is made up of 15 amino acids. CDR3 coding DNA: TGTGCCAGCAGCATCCGACAGGGGGCTGGCGGGGAGCTGTTTTTT. This codes for CASSIRQGAGGELFF. The entire variable domain, with the rest obtained from reference TRBV11-2 and TRBJ2-2, is as follows: EAGVAQSPRYKIIEKRQSVAFWCNPISGHATLYWYQQILGQGPKLLIQFQNNGVVDDSQLPKDRFSAERLKGVDSTLKIQPAKLEDSAVYLCASSIRQGAGGELFFGEGSRLTVL.

A single count supports this clone. This chain joins TRBV7-3 and TRBJ1-1; 10 nucleotides align to TRBD1. The CDR3 spans 13 residues. Germline values: CDR1 SGHTA, CDR2 FQGTGA. Trimming cost V 4 bases and J 7 bases; bases outside gene matches: 3. CDR3 residues: CASSWDRGGEAFF. CDR3 nucleotide sequence: TGTGCCAGCAGCTGGGACAGGGGAGGTGAAGCTTTCTTT.

The chain recombines TRBV27 with TRBJ2-1; 8 bases line up with TRBD1. Germline V gene lookup returns CDR1 MNHEY and CDR2 SMNVEV (reference sequence). The length of the CDR3 is 19 residues. The V gene end was trimmed by 3 bases and the J gene end by 0 bases; junction bases not matched to a gene: 13. The CDR3 is CASSFQRTGTSGSYNEQFF. The CDR3 DNA is TGTGCCAGCAGTTTTCAAAGGACAGGGACCTCTGGCTCCTACAATGAGCAGTTCTTC.

The chain couples TRBV6-6 to TRBJ1-1; D is unresolved. The germline V and J ends were trimmed by 2 bases and 1 base, with 11 bases remaining between them. The CDR3 is 15 residues long. CDR1 MNHNY and CDR2 SVGAGI come from the germline V gene (reference sequence). CDR3 protein: CASSYMGSRNTEAFF. CDR3 nucleotide sequence: TGTGCCAGCAGTTACATGGGTAGCCGGAACACTGAAGCTTTCTTT.

J is TRBJ2-7 and V is TRBV2; 9 bases fit TRBD1. The CDR3 runs 15 residues. Per germline, CDR1 SNHLY and CDR2 FYNNEI. Losses at the gene ends were 4 bases for V and 2 bases for J; bases not matched to a gene: 6. The CDR3 coding sequence is TGTGCCAGCAGTGGGGACAGGGAGGGTGCCTACGAGCAGTACTTC. Its translation: CASSGDREGAYEQYF.

The CDR3 protein is CAWSVTLPGHNYGYTF. In DNA, the CDR3 is TGTGCCTGGAGTGTAACTCTTCCGGGACACAACTATGGCTACACCTTC. This sequence joins TRBV30 and TRBJ1-2, with D maybe TRBD1 (6 bases). With 0 bases removed from V and 2 bases from J, the gap between germline ends came to 16 bases. CDR3 length equals 16 residues. Germline V gene sequence: CDR1 GTSNPN, CDR2 SVGIG (reference sequence).

This chain connects TRBV7-6 to TRBJ2-7, with 8 bases fitting TRBD1. The V gene's germline CDR1 is SGHVS and CDR2 FNYEAQ. J gave up 5 bases and V 4 bases, and 4 bases lay outside the gene matches. CDR3 length: 13 residues. Here the CDR3 reads CASSWQGANEQYF. In nucleotides, the CDR3 is TGTGCCAGCAGCTGGCAGGGGGCGAACGAGCAGTACTTC.

This chain connects TRBV10-3 to TRBJ1-1; 9 nucleotides match TRBD1. The CDR3 sequence is 14 residues long. CDR1 is ENHRY and CDR2 is SYGVKD in the germline V gene. Unmatched junction bases numbered 10, after V lost 6 bases and J lost 8 bases. CDR3 amino acids: CAISRDRGAAEAFF. CDR3 in DNA: TGTGCCATCAGCCGTGACAGGGGGGCAGCGGAAGCTTTCTTT.

The chain employs TRBV15 and TRBJ1-2; 8 nucleotides line up with TRBD1. The junction had 6 bases not matched to a gene; V was cut back by 1 base and J by 8 bases. This CDR3 is 14 amino acids long. The V gene's germline CDR1 is LNHNV and CDR2 YYDKDF (reference sequence). CDR3 sequence (DNA): TGTGCCACCAGCAGAGGCCAGGGGGCGGAGGGCTACACCTTC. Residues: CATSRGQGAEGYTF.

The V call is TRBV19, the J call TRBJ1-1; 9 nucleotides align to TRBD1. The CDR3 consists of 15 residues. Germline V CDR1 and CDR2: LNHDA, SQIVND (reference sequence). J gave up 5 bases and V 7 bases, and 11 bases lay outside the gene matches. CDR3 sequence reads: CASIPQRQGETEAFF. CDR3 coding DNA: TGTGCCAGTATCCCTCAAAGACAGGGGGAAACTGAAGCTTTCTTT.

The chain joins TRBV7-6 to TRBJ2-1, with D possibly matching TRBD2 (5 bases). The germline CDR1 and CDR2 sequences are SGHVS and FNYEAQ. Trimming shortened V by 5 bases and J by 6 bases, and 8 bases separated the two germline ends. The length of the CDR3 is 12 residues. The CDR3 nucleotides read TGTGCCAGCAGCCTGGAGGCCAATGAGCAGTTCTTC. It is translated as CASSLEANEQFF. Using reference TRBV7-6 and TRBJ2-1 for the parts outside the CDR3, the full variable domain is GAGVSQSPRYKVTKRGQDVALRCDPISGHVSLYWYRQALGQGPEFLTYFNYEAQQDKSGLPNDRFSAERPEGSISTLTIQRTEQRDSAMYRCASSLEANEQFFGPGTRLTVL.

The J gene is TRBJ2-5, the V gene TRBV5-6, with a weak D call TRBD2 (6 bases). V was trimmed by 0 bases and J by 2 bases, leaving 11 bases between them. Per the germline V gene, CDR1 is SGHDT and CDR2 is YYEEEE. CDR3 size: 15 residues. The CDR3 DNA reads as TGTGCCAGCAGCTTGGGGCAGGGACTTCAAGAGACCCAGTACTTC. Protein product: CASSLGQGLQETQYF.

The V and J genes are TRBV19 and TRBJ1-5, with TRBD1 as a possible D gene (6 bases). V was cut by 7 bases and J by 0 bases, with 19 bases left in between. Germline CDR1 reads LNHDA; CDR2 reads SQIVND (reference sequence). This CDR3 has 17 residues. The CDR3, as DNA: TGTGCCAGTACCATCCTGGGGGCAGCTATTAGCAATCAGCCCCAGCATTTT. The encoded protein is CASTILGAAISNQPQHF.

This rearrangement joins TRBV19 to TRBJ2-1; D may be TRBD2 (6 bases). The CDR3 runs 13 residues. V lost 5 bases and J lost 8, with 13 bases in between. Germline values: CDR1 LNHDA, CDR2 SQIVND (reference sequence). DNA for the CDR3: TGTGCCAGTAGTGAAACTAGCTTGTATGAGCAGTTCTTC. Translation gives CASSETSLYEQFF.